This TCR beta chain was sequenced during a study of PD-1 blockade in classical Hodgkin lymphoma. Data came from immunoSEQ multiplex PCR; TCRdb stores just in-frame clones and leaves some out. The data contain 90,000 to 100,000 clones, 81% of them singletons. The V gene's germline CDR1 is SGHTS and CDR2 YDEGEE. With V trimmed by 7 bases and J by 0 bases, 7 bases remained unmatched. There are 14 residues in the CDR3. Each of the patients experienced relapse following autologous stem cell transplantation, and their brentuximab vedotin exposure differed. Points from the study as a whole: By cycle point C4D1, TCR diversity had risen significantly in CD4+ cells (but not CD8+ cells).

This clone was seen only once. The antigen remains undetermined. V gene TRBV5-8 combines with J gene TRBJ2-7; 7 bases are a match to TRBD1. This receptor was identified in a human donor with classical Hodgkin lymphoma. The specimen comprised peripheral blood mononuclear cells (PBMCs), sampled before the second cycle of nivolumab. The CDR3: CASWRGGSSYEQYF. The CDR3 region has the DNA TGTGCCAGCTGGAGAGGGGGCAGCTCCTACGAGCAGTACTTC.